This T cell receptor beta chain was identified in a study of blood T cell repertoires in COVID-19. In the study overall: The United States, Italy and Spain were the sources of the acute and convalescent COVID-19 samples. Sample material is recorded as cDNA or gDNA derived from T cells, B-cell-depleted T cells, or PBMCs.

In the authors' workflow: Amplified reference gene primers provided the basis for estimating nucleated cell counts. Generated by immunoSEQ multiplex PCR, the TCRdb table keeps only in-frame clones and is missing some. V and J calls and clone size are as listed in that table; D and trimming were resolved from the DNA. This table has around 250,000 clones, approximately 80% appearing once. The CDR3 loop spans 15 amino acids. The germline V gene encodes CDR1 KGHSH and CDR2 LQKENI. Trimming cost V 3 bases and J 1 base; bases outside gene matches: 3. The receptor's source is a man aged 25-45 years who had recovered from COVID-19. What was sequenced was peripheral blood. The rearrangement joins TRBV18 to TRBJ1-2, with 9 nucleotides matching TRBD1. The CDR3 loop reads CASSPRQGDNYGYTF. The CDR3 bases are TGTGCCAGCTCACCGAGACAGGGGGATAACTATGGCTACACCTTC.